The entry below gives a single TCR beta chain sequence along with its context. These data come from a study of blood T cell repertoires in COVID-19. Using immunoSEQ multiplex PCR, the repertoire was profiled, and TCRdb retains in-frame clones only, with some absent. The sample consists of 70,000 to 95,000 clones, roughly 81% of them appearing once. This TCR was sampled from a woman aged 70-85 years with acute or convalescent COVID-19. Specimen: peripheral blood.

The CDR3 region has the DNA TGCAGCGTTGAAGATCACGACAGGGTGAGGGGCTACACCTTC. It codes for CSVEDHDRVRGYTF. The chain links TRBV29-1 to TRBJ1-2, with 7 bases that match TRBD1. V dropped 0 bases and J dropped 8; count of bases not matched to a gene: 9. The CDR3 has 14 residues. The germline V gene encodes CDR1 SQVTM and CDR2 ANQGSEA.